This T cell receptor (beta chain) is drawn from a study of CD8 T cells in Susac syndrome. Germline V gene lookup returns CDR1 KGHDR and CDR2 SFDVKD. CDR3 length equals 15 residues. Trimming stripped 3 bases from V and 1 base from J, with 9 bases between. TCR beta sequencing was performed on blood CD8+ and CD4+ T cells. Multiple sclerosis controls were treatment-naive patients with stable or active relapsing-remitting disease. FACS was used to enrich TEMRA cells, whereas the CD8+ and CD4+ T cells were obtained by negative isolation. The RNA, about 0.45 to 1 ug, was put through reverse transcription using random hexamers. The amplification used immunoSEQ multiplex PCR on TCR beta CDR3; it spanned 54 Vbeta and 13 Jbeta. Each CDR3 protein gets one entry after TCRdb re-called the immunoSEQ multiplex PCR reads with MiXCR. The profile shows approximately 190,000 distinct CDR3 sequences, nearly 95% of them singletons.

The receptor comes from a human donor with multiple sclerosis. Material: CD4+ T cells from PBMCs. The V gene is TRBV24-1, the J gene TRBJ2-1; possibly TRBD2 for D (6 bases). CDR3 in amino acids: CATSDRAGSYNEQFF. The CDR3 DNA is TGTGCCACCAGTGATAGGGCGGGATCCTACAATGAGCAGTTCTTC.